The T cell receptor (beta chain) described here comes from a study of T-cell memory formation after mild COVID-19. MiXCR was run by TCRdb on the 5' RACE reads, yielding one entry per CDR3 protein. The data hold 300,000 to 350,000 distinct CDR3 sequences, with 14% observed a single time. From germline, CDR1 is LGHNA and CDR2 YSLEER. This CDR3 region has 13 residues. V was shortened by 4 bases and J by 8 bases, with 12 bases between the two germline ends. This chain uses TRBV4-3 with TRBJ2-1, with D unresolved. The sample comprised PBMCs or a T cell subset sorted from them (not recorded which). The clonotype was recovered from a man younger than 35 who had mild COVID-19 (a few samples of this study predate the infection). Cell type and time point are not known. DNA of the CDR3: TGCGCCAGCAGCCTCGAGAGGTCACATGAGCAGTTCTTC. Translation gives CASSLERSHEQFF.